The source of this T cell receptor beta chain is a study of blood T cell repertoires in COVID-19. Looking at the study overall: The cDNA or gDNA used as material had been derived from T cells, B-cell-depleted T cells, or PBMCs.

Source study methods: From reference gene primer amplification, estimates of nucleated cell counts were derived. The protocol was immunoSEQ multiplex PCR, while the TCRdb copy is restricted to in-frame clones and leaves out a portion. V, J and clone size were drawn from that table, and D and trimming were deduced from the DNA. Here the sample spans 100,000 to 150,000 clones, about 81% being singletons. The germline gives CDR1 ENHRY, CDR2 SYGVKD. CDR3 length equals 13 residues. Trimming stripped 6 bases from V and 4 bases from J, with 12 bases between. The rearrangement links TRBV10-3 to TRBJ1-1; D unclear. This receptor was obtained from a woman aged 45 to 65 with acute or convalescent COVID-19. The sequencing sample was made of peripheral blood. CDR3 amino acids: CAIRGGVATEAFF. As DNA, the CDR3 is TGTGCCATCAGGGGAGGCGTTGCCACTGAAGCTTTCTTT.